This T cell receptor beta chain emerged from a study of cytomegalovirus exposure and HLA in healthy donors. PCR employed 60 Vbeta and 13 Jbeta primers. The data were produced by immunoSEQ multiplex PCR, yet TCRdb's version contains in-frame clones alone and is incomplete. Counted here are 95,000 to 150,000 clones, roughly 9% occurring once; the ten biggest clones make up approximately 6.4%. Deletions cut 2 bases from V and 4 bases from J, with 18 bases between. The CDR3 runs 16 residues. Germline V gene data show CDR1 as MDHEN and CDR2 as SYDVKM. This clonotype originated in a woman in her forties in good health and CMV-seropositive. Specimen: PBMCs. This chain links TRBV28 with TRBJ2-7; D is perhaps TRBD1 (6 bases). The CDR3 nucleotides are TGTGCCAGCAGTTTAGCCTTGCTGGGGGCAATATACGAGCAGTACTTC. Translating it yields CASSLALLGAIYEQYF. The full variable domain, its missing parts supplied by reference TRBV28 and TRBJ2-7, is DVKVTQSSRYLVKRTGEKVFLECVQDMDHENMFWYRQDPGLGLRLIYFSYDVKMKEKGDIPEGYSVSREKKERFSLILESASTNQTSMYLCASSLALLGAIYEQYFGPGTRLTVT.